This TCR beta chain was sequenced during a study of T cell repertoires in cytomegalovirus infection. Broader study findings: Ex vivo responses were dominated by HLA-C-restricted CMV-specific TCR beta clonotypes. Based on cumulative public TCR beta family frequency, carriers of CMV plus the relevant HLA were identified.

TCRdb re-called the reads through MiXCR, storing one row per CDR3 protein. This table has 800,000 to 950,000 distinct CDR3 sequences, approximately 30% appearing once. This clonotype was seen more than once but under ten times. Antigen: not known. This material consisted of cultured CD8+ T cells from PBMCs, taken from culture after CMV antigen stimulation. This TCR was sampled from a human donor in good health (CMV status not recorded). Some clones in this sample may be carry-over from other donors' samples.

This CDR3 reads CASSIGVRNSPLHF. In DNA form, the CDR3 reads TGTGCCAGTAGTATCGGGGTGAGAAATTCACCCCTCCACTTT. The chain couples TRBV19 to TRBJ1-6; D uncertain. CDR3 length equals 14 residues. Germline-derived CDR1 and CDR2 are LNHDA and SQIVND (reference sequence). Trimming took off 3 bases at V and 7 bases at J, with 10 bases between the two ends.